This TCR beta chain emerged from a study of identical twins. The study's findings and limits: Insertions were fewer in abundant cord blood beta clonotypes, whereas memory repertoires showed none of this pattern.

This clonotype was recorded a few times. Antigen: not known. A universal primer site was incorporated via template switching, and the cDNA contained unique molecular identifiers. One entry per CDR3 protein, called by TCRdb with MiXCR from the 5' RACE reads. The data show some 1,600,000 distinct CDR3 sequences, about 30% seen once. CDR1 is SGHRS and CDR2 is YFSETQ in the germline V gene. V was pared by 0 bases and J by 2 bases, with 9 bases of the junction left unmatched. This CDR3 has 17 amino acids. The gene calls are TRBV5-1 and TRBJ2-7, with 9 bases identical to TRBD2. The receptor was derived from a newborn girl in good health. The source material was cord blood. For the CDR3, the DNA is TGCGCCAGCAGCTTGGGGCCGACTAGCGGAGGCCCCTACGAGCAGTACTTC. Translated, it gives CASSLGPTSGGPYEQYF. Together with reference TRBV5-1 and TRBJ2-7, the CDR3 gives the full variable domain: KAGVTQTPRYLIKTRGQQVTLSCSPISGHRSVSWYQQTPGQGLQFLFEYFSETQRNKGNFPGRFSGRQFSNSRSEMNVSTLELGDSALYLCASSLGPTSGGPYEQYFGPGTRLTVT.